These 8 T cell receptor beta chains came from one sample sequenced in a study of regulatory T cells in long-lasting Graves disease. Time point denoted: persistent/refractory GD, antithyroid drugs over 5 years with positive TRAb. RNA extracted from PBMCs served as the sequencing template. CDR3-region Arm-PCR and iRepertoire HTBI primers produced the TCR beta libraries. TCRdb itself ran the multiplex PCR reads through MiXCR, one entry per CDR3 protein. The top ten clones hold roughly 50% of a sample with 310,000 or so distinct CDR3 sequences, approximately 20% of them seen once. Specimen: peripheral blood mononuclear cells (PBMCs), collected when the disease was refractory, from a patient treated with antithyroid drugs. The origin of the receptors is a female donor with Graves disease.

This clonotype was recorded at least ten times. This chain connects TRBV28 to TRBJ1-5; no definite D call. CDR3 length equals 14 residues. V lost 5 bases, J lost 4 bases, and 12 bases lay in between. Per germline, CDR1 MDHEN and CDR2 SYDVKM. This CDR3 is CASSLGNFNQPQHF. CDR3 sequence (DNA): TGTGCCAGCAGTCTCGGGAATTTTAATCAGCCCCAGCATTTT.

This clonotype has at least ten counts. The genes are TRBV12-3 or TRBV12-4 and TRBJ2-5; D is unclear. Trimming removed 6 bases at V and 0 bases at J, with 11 bases between. This CDR3 has 14 residues. The CDR3 protein is CASRPGAYQETQYF. CDR3 nucleotides: TGTGCCAGCAGGCCCGGTGCGTACCAAGAGACCCAGTACTTC.

The table lists this clonotype with many counts. The chain has TRBV7-2 and TRBJ2-5, with TRBD2 matching 13 bases. Germline assignment: CDR1 SGHTA and CDR2 FQGNSA. This CDR3 comprises 16 residues. The ends lost 7 bases at V and 0 bases at J; junction bases unmatched: 5. The CDR3 nucleotides read TGTGCCAGCACCACGGGACTAGCGGGGTACCAAGAGACCCAGTACTTC. This codes for CASTTGLAGYQETQYF.

This clonotype was counted many times. The J gene is TRBJ1-1, the V gene TRBV12-3 or TRBV12-4; the D gene is possibly TRBD1 (5 bases). The CDR3 is 13 amino acids. V was pared by 3 bases and J by 3 bases, with 8 bases between. CDR3: CASSLAQDTEAFF. In nucleotides, the CDR3 is TGTGCCAGCAGTTTGGCACAGGACACTGAAGCTTTCTTT.

This clonotype was counted many times. This may be a read error, as it is one base from a much larger clone. The chain links TRBV28 to TRBJ1-4; D is possibly TRBD1 (5 bases). The CDR3 consists of 13 residues. CDR1 is MDHEN, CDR2 SYDVKM, per germline. The CDR3 sequence is CASVMGGDEKLVF. The CDR3 DNA reads TGTGCCAGCGTTATGGGGGGAGATGAAAAACTGGTTTTT.

This clonotype was found once. This may be a read error, as it is one base from a much larger clone. This chain uses TRBV12-3 or TRBV12-4 with TRBJ2-7; perhaps TRBD2 as D (5 bases). The CDR3 is 15 amino acids. CDR3 protein: CTSSPTPIGIYEQYF. CDR3 nucleotide sequence: TGTACCAGCAGCCCGACACCAATCGGGATCTACGAGCAGTACTTC.

The table lists this clonotype with many counts. The chain recombines TRBV7-3 with TRBJ2-2; 7 bases map to TRBD1. Trimming at V came to 3 bases and at J to 4 bases, leaving 5 bases not matched to a gene. This CDR3 is 15 amino acids long. Germline V gives CDR1 SGHTA, CDR2 FQGTGA. The CDR3 reads CASSFAHRGTGELFF. CDR3 nucleotide sequence: TGTGCCAGCAGCTTCGCACACAGGGGCACCGGGGAGCTGTTTTTT.

The rearrangement links TRBV2 to TRBJ2-2, with 12 bases lining up with TRBD2. Germline values: CDR1 SNHLY, CDR2 FYNNEI. The CDR3 runs 17 residues. V shed 6 bases, J shed 0 bases, and the junction held 5 bases outside the gene matches. Here the CDR3 DNA reads TGTGCCAGCAGCGCCGGACTAGCGGGACCGAACACCGGGGAGCTGTTTTTT. It encodes CASSAGLAGPNTGELFF.